Listed below are T cell receptor beta chains from one sample, sequenced in a study of CD8+ T cells in alopecia areata. Data came from immunoSEQ multiplex PCR; TCRdb stores just in-frame clones and leaves some out. The table has around 200,000 clones, roughly 60% seen once. This material consisted of CD4+ T cells sorted from blood, taken at week 0. These receptors were obtained from a human donor with alopecia areata. The CDR3 runs from the conserved cysteine through the conserved F or W. Each record gives: CDR3 protein, CDR3 DNA, clone size, J gene, V gene, D gene. D genes are given only for firm matches. For some rows the clone size is stated as once, few or many, or as a class when expanded; others skip it.

CDR3: CASMGRPGAGELFF
DNA: TGTGCCAGCATGGGCAGGCCTGGGGCCGGGGAGCTGTTTTTT
size: -
J: TRBJ2-2
V: TRBV2
D: -

CDR3: CSAASTPGQEAFF
DNA: TGCAGCGCTGCCTCTACACCGGGACAGGAAGCTTTCTTT
size: once
J: TRBJ1-1
V: TRBV29-1
D: TRBD1

CDR3: CASSSTGMGETQYF
DNA: TGCGCCAGCAGCTCGACAGGGATGGGGGAGACCCAGTACTTC
size: -
J: TRBJ2-5
V: TRBV5-1
D: TRBD1

CDR3: CSVRQGGNQPQHF
DNA: TGCAGCGTGAGACAGGGTGGCAATCAGCCCCAGCATTTT
size: -
J: TRBJ1-5
V: TRBV29-1
D: TRBD1

CDR3: CSVAKGQGQETQYF
DNA: TGCAGCGTTGCAAAGGGACAGGGCCAAGAGACCCAGTACTTC
size: few
J: TRBJ2-5
V: TRBV29-1
D: TRBD1

CDR3: CASSSLAGASTDTQYF
DNA: TGTGCCAGCAGCTCCCTAGCGGGGGCGAGCACAGATACGCAGTATTTT
size: -
J: TRBJ2-3
V: TRBV13
D: TRBD2

CDR3: CASSQSYGYTF
DNA: TGTGCCAGCAGCCAGTCATATGGCTACACCTTC
size: -
J: TRBJ1-2
V: TRBV7-9
D: -

CDR3: CAWRRENSPLHF
DNA: TGTGCCTGGAGGAGAGAGAATTCACCCCTCCACTTT
size: -
J: TRBJ1-6
V: TRBV30
D: -

CDR3: CASSQASRGFNSPLHF
DNA: TGCGCCAGCAGCCAAGCCTCCCGGGGGTTCAATTCACCCCTCCACTTT
size: -
J: TRBJ1-6
V: TRBV4-1
D: -

CDR3: CASSLPTPYEQYF
DNA: TGTGCCAGCAGCTTACCAACCCCCTACGAGCAGTACTTC
size: -
J: TRBJ2-7
V: TRBV7-2
D: -

CDR3: CASRWGLDTEAFF
DNA: TGTGCCAGCAGGTGGGGGTTGGACACTGAAGCTTTCTTT
size: -
J: TRBJ1-1
V: TRBV14
D: -

CDR3: CASRRQGQAGDTQYF
DNA: TGCGCCAGCAGACGACAGGGTCAAGCGGGAGATACGCAGTATTTT
size: -
J: TRBJ2-3
V: TRBV5-1
D: -

CDR3: CASSPPGSLTNSPLHF
DNA: TGTGCCAGCAGCCCGCCGGGGAGCCTTACCAATTCACCCCTCCACTTT
size: -
J: TRBJ1-6
V: TRBV7-2
D: -

CDR3: CSVEGLQEGNIQYF
DNA: TGCAGCGTCGAGGGTCTTCAAGAAGGTAACATTCAGTACTTC
size: -
J: TRBJ2-4
V: TRBV29-1
D: -

CDR3: CASSYSTVSGYTF
DNA: TGTGCCAGCAGTTACTCGACCGTTTCGGGCTACACCTTC
size: -
J: TRBJ1-2
V: TRBV6-5
D: -

CDR3: CARQRTDDTYEQYF
DNA: TGTGCCAGACAACGGACGGACGATACCTACGAGCAGTACTTC
size: -
J: TRBJ2-7
V: TRBV30
D: -

CDR3: CSVEDPTVTEAFF
DNA: TGCAGCGTTGAAGATCCGACAGTCACTGAAGCTTTCTTT
size: -
J: TRBJ1-1
V: TRBV29-1
D: -

CDR3: CSVRGRLNNEQFF
DNA: TGCAGCGTTCGGGGGAGACTCAACAATGAGCAGTTCTTC
size: -
J: TRBJ2-1
V: TRBV29-1
D: -

CDR3: CSVARGSHKTDYEQYF
DNA: TGCAGCGTCGCGCGCGGGAGCCACAAGACCGACTACGAGCAGTACTTC
size: few
J: TRBJ2-7
V: TRBV29-1
D: TRBD2

CDR3: CASSLTDTQYF
DNA: TGTGCCAGCAGCCTTACAGATACGCAGTATTTT
size: -
J: TRBJ2-3
V: TRBV2
D: -

CDR3: CSVGQGVGELFF
DNA: TGCAGCGTGGGACAGGGGGTCGGGGAGCTGTTTTTT
size: -
J: TRBJ2-2
V: TRBV29-1
D: TRBD1

CDR3: CSVDISADTQYF
DNA: TGCAGCGTTGATATCTCCGCAGATACGCAGTATTTT
size: -
J: TRBJ2-3
V: TRBV29-1
D: -

CDR3: CATSRGAANYGYTF
DNA: TGTGCCACCAGCAGAGGTGCGGCTAACTATGGCTACACCTTC
size: once
J: TRBJ1-2
V: TRBV15
D: -

CDR3: CASSLSGTSTDTQYF
DNA: TGTGCCAGCAGCTTAAGCGGGACTAGCACAGATACGCAGTATTTT
size: few
J: TRBJ2-3
V: TRBV7-2
D: TRBD2

CDR3: CAWKGTNTGELFF
DNA: TGTGCCTGGAAGGGCACCAACACCGGGGAGCTGTTTTTT
size: -
J: TRBJ2-2
V: TRBV30
D: -

CDR3: CASSRQGAGTF
DNA: TGTGCCAGCAGTAGACAGGGAGCCGGGACCTTC
size: -
J: TRBJ1-2
V: TRBV5-6
D: TRBD1

CDR3: CASSSTGPETQYF
DNA: TGCGCCAGCAGCTCGACAGGGCCAGAGACCCAGTACTTC
size: -
J: TRBJ2-5
V: TRBV5-1
D: TRBD1

CDR3: CATSRDGQGSTEAFF
DNA: TGTGCCACCAGCAGAGATGGGCAGGGGAGCACTGAAGCTTTCTTT
size: -
J: TRBJ1-1
V: TRBV15
D: -

CDR3: CASSLRGPDTQYF
DNA: TGTGCCAGCAGCTTAAGGGGGCCAGATACGCAGTATTTT
size: -
J: TRBJ2-3
V: TRBV7-3
D: -

CDR3: CASSYEGGEQFF
DNA: TGTGCCAGCAGCTACGAGGGGGGGGAGCAGTTCTTC
size: -
J: TRBJ2-1
V: TRBV7-2
D: -

CDR3: CASSFWTSGGLIFF
DNA: TGTGCCAGCAGCTTTTGGACTAGCGGGGGGTTAATCTTCTTC
size: few
J: TRBJ2-4
V: TRBV7-2
D: TRBD2